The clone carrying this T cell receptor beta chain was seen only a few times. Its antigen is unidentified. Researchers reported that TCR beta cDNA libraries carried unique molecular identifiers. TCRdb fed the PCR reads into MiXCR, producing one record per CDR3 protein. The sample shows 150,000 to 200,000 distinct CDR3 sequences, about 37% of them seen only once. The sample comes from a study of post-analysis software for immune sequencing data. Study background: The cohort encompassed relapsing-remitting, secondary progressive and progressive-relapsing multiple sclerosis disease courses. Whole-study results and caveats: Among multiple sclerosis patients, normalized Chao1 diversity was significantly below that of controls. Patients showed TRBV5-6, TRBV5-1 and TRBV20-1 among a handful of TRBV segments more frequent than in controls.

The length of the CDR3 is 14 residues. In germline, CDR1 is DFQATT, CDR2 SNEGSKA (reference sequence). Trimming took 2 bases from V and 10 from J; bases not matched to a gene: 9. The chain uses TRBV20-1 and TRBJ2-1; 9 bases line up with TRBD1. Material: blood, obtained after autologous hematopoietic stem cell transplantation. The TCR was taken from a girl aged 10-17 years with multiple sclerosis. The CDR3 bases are TGCAGTGCTAGACTATTTACAGGGGGCGACGAGCAGTTCTTC. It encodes CSARLFTGGDEQFF.